A single sample gave rise to the 11 T cell receptor beta chains below, sequenced in a study of T cells in Graves' hyperthyroidism and ophthalmopathy. The source material, RNA transcripts, was used to amplify TCR beta CDR3 regions. When the TCR CDR3 underwent first-round RT-PCR, the HTBI primer set was used. One entry per CDR3 protein results from TCRdb running MiXCR on the multiplex PCR reads. The table records 250,000 to 300,000 distinct CDR3 sequences, less than 15% of them present only once. Sequencing input: blood. The origin of the receptors is a woman in her 30s with Graves' hyperthyroidism that later progressed to Graves' ophthalmopathy.

This rearrangement joins TRBV9 to TRBJ2-2; 8 bases line up with TRBD1. The CDR3 is 16 residues long. V lost 4 bases and J lost 0; bases outside the gene matches: 5. CDR1 is SGDLS, CDR2 YYNGEE, per germline. CDR3 amino acids: CASSFGQGANTGELFF. DNA of the CDR3: TGTGCCAGCAGCTTTGGACAGGGAGCGAACACCGGGGAGCTGTTTTTT. The full variable domain, its missing parts supplied by reference TRBV9 and TRBJ2-2, is DSGVTQTPKHLITATGQRVTLRCSPRSGDLSVYWYQQSLDQGLQFLIQYYNGEERAKGNILERFSAQQFPDLHSELNLSSLELGDSALYFCASSFGQGANTGELFFGEGSRLTVL.

In regard to this clonotype: A much larger clone lies one base from this, so it may be a read error. The chain has TRBV6-5 and TRBJ2-2; 9 nucleotides agree with TRBD2. This CDR3 has 16 residues. Germline CDR1 and CDR2: MNHEY and SVGAGI. V lost 2 bases, J lost 5 bases, and 6 bases stayed unmatched. CDR3 protein: CASSYDGTSHTGELFF. The CDR3 bases are TGTGCCAGCAGTTACGATGGGACTAGCCATACCGGGGAGCTGTTTTTT.

This clonotype showed up just a few times. A read error may produce the germline difference seen at one junction end. J is TRBJ2-4 and V is TRBV7-2; D might be TRBD2 (6 bases). The germline gives CDR1 SGHTA, CDR2 FQGNSA. CDR3 length equals 19 residues. CDR3 amino acids: CASSPAWLASEVAKNIQHF. CDR3 DNA sequence: TGTGCCAGCAGCCCAGCTTGGTTGGCTAGCGAGGTAGCCAAAAACATTCAGCACTTC.

The chain uses TRBV11-3 and TRBJ2-5; no clear D gene. Germline V CDR1 and CDR2: SGHNT, YENEEA. The CDR3 sequence is 14 residues long. V was shortened by 1 base and J by 3 bases, with 9 bases between the two germline ends. The CDR3, as DNA: TGTGCCAGCAGCTTAGGGGTTGGAGAAGAGACCCAGTACTTC. Translation gives CASSLGVGEETQYF. Full variable domain (outside the CDR3, taken from reference TRBV11-3 and TRBJ2-5): EAGVVQSPRYKIIEKKQPVAFWCNPISGHNTLYWYLQNLGQGPELLIRYENEEAVDDSQLPKDRFSAERLKGVDSTLKIQPAELGDSAVYLCASSLGVGEETQYFGPGTRLLVL.

At least ten counts were recorded for this clonotype. The V and J genes are TRBV2 and TRBJ2-7, with 10 bases lining up with TRBD2. The V and J ends lost 6 bases and 3 bases, in that order; junction bases with no gene match: 5. In germline, CDR1 is SNHLY, CDR2 FYNNEI. This CDR3 has 14 residues. The CDR3 coding sequence is TGTGCCAGCAGGGCAGCTAGCGGGAGCTACGAGCAGTACTTC. Protein product: CASRAASGSYEQYF.

This clonotype was counted many times. The rearrangement uses TRBV7-2 and TRBJ2-3; TRBD2 aligns across 13 bases. Germline CDR1 SGHTA, CDR2 FQGNSA. Trimming at V came to 5 bases and at J to 5 bases, leaving 10 bases not matched to a gene. The CDR3 is 17 residues long. In DNA form, the CDR3 reads TGTGCCAGCAGCGCCCGGACTAGCGGGAGATATTTAGATACGCAGTATTTT. Amino acid sequence: CASSARTSGRYLDTQYF.

There are a few counts of this clonotype. The chain combines TRBV6-1 with TRBJ2-1; 8 nucleotides agree with TRBD2. Trimming at V came to 6 bases and at J to 4 bases, leaving 17 bases not matched to a gene. The CDR3 runs 18 residues. The germline CDR1 and CDR2 sequences are MNHNS and SASEGT. CDR3 bases: TGTGCCAGCAGCTTCTTACCCCCAGGTTTAGCGGGGTACAATGAGCAGTTCTTC. The encoded protein is CASSFLPPGLAGYNEQFF.

This clonotype was detected once. An end of the junction differs from the germline gene, which may be a read error. V and J are TRBV28 and TRBJ2-1; TRBD2 agrees at 12 bases. In germline, CDR1 is MDHEN, CDR2 SYDVKM. CDR3 length equals 14 residues. The CDR3 sequence is CASSSGTSGYEQSF. In DNA, the CDR3 is TGTGCCAGCAGTTCCGGGACTAGCGGGTATGAGCAGTCCTTC.

This clonotype was seen repeatedly, ten times or more. J is TRBJ2-1 and V is TRBV6-1, with 10 bases identical to TRBD1. J gave up 8 bases and V 10 bases, and 14 bases lay outside the gene matches. Germline CDR1 and CDR2: MNHNS and SASEGT. The length of the CDR3 is 15 residues. The CDR3 DNA is TGTGCCACCTCAGGAGAGGACAGGGGGGGCTATGAGCAGTTCTTC. Encoded protein: CATSGEDRGGYEQFF.

The V call is TRBV5-6, the J call TRBJ1-3; TRBD1 is a possible D gene (5 bases). The germline CDR1 and CDR2 sequences are SGHDT and YYEEEE. The V end was cut by 4 bases, the J end by 3 bases, with 8 bases between. This CDR3 has 13 amino acids. The CDR3 sequence is CASSVGGGNTIYF. CDR3 coding DNA: TGTGCCAGCAGCGTTGGGGGTGGAAACACCATATATTTT.

In this sample, this clonotype turned up many times. CDR3 in amino acids: CASTISGIDEQFF. Written as DNA, the CDR3 is TGTGCCAGTACCATATCTGGGATCGATGAGCAGTTCTTC. The chain combines TRBV19 with TRBJ2-1, with D unclear. With 7 bases removed from V and 8 bases from J, the gap between germline ends came to 15 bases. There are 13 residues in the CDR3. In germline, CDR1 is LNHDA, CDR2 SQIVND (reference sequence).